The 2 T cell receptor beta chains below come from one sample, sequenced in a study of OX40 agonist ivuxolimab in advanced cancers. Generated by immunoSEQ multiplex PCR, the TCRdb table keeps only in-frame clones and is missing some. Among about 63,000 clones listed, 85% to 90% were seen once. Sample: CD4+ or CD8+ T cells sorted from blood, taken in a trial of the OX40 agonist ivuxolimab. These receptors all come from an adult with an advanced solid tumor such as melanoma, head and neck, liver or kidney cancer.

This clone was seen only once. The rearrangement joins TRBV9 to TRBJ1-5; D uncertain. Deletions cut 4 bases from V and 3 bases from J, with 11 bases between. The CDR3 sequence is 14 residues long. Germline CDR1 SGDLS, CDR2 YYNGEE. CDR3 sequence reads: CASSLGRVNQPQHF. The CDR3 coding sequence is TGTGCCAGCAGCCTAGGAAGGGTCAATCAGCCCCAGCATTTT.

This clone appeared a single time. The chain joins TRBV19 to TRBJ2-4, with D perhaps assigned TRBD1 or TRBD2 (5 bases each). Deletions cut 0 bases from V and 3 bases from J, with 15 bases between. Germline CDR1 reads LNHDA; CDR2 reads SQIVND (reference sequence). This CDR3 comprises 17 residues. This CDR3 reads CASSIDLWGSFKNIQYF. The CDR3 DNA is TGTGCCAGTAGTATAGATCTATGGGGGTCCTTCAAAAACATTCAGTACTTC.